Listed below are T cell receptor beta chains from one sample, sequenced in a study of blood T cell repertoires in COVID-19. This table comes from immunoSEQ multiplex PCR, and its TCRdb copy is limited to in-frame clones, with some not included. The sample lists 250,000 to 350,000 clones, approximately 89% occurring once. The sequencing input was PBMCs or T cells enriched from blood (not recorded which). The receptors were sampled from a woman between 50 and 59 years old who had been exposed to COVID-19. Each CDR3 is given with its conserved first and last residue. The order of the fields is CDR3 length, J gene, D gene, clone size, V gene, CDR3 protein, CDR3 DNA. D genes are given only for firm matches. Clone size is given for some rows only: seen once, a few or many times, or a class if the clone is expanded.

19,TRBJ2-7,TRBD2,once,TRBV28,CASSSDKRGTSVPYYEQYF,TGTGCCAGCAGTTCTGATAAACGGGGGACTAGCGTACCCTACTACGAGCAGTACTTC
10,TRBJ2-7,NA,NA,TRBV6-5,CASRNKRVYF,TGTGCCAGCAGGAACAAGCGCGTGTACTTC
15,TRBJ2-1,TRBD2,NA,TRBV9,CASSVGSGTDNEQFF,TGTGCCAGCAGCGTAGGAAGCGGGACTGACAATGAGCAGTTCTTC
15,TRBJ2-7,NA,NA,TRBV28,CASGGSTGNDYEQYF,TGTGCCAGCGGAGGGTCGACAGGGAATGACTACGAGCAGTACTTC
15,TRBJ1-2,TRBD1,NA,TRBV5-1,CASSPDRGHLYGYTF,TGCGCCAGCAGCCCGGACAGGGGGCATCTCTATGGCTACACCTTC
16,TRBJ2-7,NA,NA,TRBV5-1,CASSSGDKEPPYEQYF,TGCGCCAGCAGCTCAGGGGATAAGGAGCCTCCCTACGAGCAGTACTTC
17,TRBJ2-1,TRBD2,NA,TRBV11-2,CASSPRLAGATYNEQFF,TGTGCCAGCAGCCCCCGACTAGCGGGGGCCACCTACAATGAGCAGTTCTTC
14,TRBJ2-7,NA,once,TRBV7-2,CASSLSRGSYEQYF,TGTGCCAGCAGCTTATCCCGCGGCTCCTACGAGCAGTACTTC
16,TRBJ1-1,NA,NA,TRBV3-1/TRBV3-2,CASSPGTPRMNTEAFF,TGTGCCAGCAGCCCAGGGACACCCAGAATGAACACTGAAGCTTTCTTT
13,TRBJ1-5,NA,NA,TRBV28,CASSPPFNQPQHF,TGTGCCAGCAGTCCCCCCTTTAATCAGCCCCAGCATTTT
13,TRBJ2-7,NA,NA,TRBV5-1,CASSLAGSYEQYF,TGCGCCAGCAGCTTGGCCGGGAGCTACGAGCAGTACTTC
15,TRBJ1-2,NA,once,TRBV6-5,CASSSLRGGAYGYTF,TGTGCCAGCAGTTCCCTTCGGGGGGGGGCCTATGGCTACACCTTC
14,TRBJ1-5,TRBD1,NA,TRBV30,CAWSGQGVNQPQHF,TGTGCCTGGTCGGGACAGGGAGTAAATCAGCCCCAGCATTTT
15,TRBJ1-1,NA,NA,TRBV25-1,CASSELGGGNTEAFF,TGTGCCAGCAGTGAATTGGGAGGGGGAAACACTGAAGCTTTCTTT
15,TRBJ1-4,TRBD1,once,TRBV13,CASSSTGGPNEKLFF,TGTGCCAGCAGCTCCACAGGGGGACCTAATGAAAAACTGTTTTTT
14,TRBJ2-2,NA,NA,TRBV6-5,CASSYSRVAGELFF,TGTGCCAGCAGTTACAGCAGGGTGGCCGGGGAGCTGTTTTTT